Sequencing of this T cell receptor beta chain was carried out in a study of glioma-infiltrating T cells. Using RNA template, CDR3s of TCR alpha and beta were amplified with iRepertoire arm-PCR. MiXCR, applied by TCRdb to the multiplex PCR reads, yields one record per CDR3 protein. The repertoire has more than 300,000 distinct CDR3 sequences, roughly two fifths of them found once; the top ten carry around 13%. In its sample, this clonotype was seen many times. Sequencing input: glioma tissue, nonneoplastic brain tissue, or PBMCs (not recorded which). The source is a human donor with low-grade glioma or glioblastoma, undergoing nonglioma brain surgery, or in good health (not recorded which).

CDR3 in amino acids: CSARTTGVNYGYTF. The CDR3 DNA reads TGCAGTGCTAGAACGACAGGCGTTAACTATGGCTACACCTTC. The chain recombines TRBV20-1 with TRBJ1-2, with a weak D call TRBD1 (6 bases). Trimming took 2 bases from V and 1 from J, leaving 11 bases between them. The CDR3 runs to 14 residues. Germline-derived CDR1 and CDR2 are DFQATT and SNEGSKA (reference sequence).